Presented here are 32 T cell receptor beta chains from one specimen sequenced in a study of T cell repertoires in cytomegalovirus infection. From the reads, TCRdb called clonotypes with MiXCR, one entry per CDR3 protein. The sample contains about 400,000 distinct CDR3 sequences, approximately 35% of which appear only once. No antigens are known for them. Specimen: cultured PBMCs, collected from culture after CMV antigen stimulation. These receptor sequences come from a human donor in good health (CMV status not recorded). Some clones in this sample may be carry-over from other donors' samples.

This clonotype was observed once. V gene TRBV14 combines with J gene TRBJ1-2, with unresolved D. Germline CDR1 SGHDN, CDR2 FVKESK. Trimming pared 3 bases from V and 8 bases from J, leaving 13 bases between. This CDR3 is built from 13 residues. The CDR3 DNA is TGTGCCAGCAGCCAGGTACGAGGGAGAGGCTACACCTTC. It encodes CASSQVRGRGYTF. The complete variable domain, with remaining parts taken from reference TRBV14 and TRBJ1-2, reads EAGVTQFPSHSVIEKGQTVTLRCDPISGHDNLYWYRRVMGKEIKFLLHFVKESKQDESGMPNNRFLAERTGGTYSTLKVQPAELEDSGVYFCASSQVRGRGYTFGSGTRLTVV.

CDR3 nucleotide sequence: TGTGCCAGCAACTCGGGGGGGCGGCGAGAGACCCAGTACTTC. It yields the protein CASNSGGRRETQYF. J is TRBJ2-5 and V is TRBV7-6, with TRBD2 matching over 8 bases. V lost 7 bases to trimming and J lost 4 bases; unmatched junction nucleotides: 8. Germline V gene data show CDR1 as SGHVS and CDR2 as FNYEAQ. This CDR3 contains 14 residues.

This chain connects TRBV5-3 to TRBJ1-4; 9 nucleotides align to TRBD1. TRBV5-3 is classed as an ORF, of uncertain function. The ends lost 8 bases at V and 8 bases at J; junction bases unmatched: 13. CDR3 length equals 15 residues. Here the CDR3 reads CASSRSPGQGEKLFF. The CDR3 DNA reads TGTGCCAGCAGCCGAAGCCCGGGACAGGGAGAAAAACTGTTTTTT.

DNA of the CDR3: TGTGCCAGCAGCGGTGGGACTAGCGGGAGTCGGAGCAATGAGCAGTTCTTC. It specifies CASSGGTSGSRSNEQFF. V is TRBV7-6 and J is TRBJ2-1; 14 nucleotides align to TRBD2. The V and J ends lost 5 bases and 6 bases, in that order; junction bases with no gene match: 9. CDR3 length: 17 residues. Germline V gene lookup returns CDR1 SGHVS and CDR2 FNYEAQ.

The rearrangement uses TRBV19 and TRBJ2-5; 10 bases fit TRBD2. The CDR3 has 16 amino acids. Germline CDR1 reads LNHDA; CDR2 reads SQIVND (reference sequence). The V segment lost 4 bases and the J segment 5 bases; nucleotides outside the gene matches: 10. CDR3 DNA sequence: TGTGCCAGTAGTAGGCTAGCGGGAGAGGTACACGAGACCCAGTACTTC. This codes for CASSRLAGEVHETQYF.

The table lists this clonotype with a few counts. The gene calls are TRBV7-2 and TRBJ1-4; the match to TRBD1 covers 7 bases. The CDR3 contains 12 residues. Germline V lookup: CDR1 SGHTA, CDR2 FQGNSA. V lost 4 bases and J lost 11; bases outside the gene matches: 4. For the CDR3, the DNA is TGTGCCAGCAGCTCGACAGGGATGAAACTGTTTTTT. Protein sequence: CASSSTGMKLFF.

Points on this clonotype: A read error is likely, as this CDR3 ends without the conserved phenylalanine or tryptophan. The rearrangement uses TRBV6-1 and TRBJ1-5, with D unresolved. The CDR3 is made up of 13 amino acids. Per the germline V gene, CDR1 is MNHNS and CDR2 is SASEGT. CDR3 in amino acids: CASREGITQPQHL. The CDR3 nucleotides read TGTGCCAGCCGTGAAGGTATTACTCAGCCCCAGCATTTG.

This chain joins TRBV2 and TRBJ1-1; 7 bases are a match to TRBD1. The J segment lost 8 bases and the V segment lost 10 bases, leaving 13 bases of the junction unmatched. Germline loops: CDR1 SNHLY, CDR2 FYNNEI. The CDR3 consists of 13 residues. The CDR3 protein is CANSRQGRPEAFF. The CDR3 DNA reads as TGTGCCAACTCCCGACAGGGTCGGCCAGAAGCTTTCTTT.

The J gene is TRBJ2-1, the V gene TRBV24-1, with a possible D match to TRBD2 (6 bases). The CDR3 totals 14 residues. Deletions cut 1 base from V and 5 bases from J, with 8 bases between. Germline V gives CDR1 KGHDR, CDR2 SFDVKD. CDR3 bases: TGTGCCACCAGTGATTTCGGGACTGACAATGAGCAGTTCTTC. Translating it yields CATSDFGTDNEQFF.

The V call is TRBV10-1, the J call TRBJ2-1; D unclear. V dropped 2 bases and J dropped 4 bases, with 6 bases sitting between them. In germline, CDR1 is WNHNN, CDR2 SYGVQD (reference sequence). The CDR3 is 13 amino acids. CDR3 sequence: CASSEDGYNEQFF. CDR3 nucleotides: TGCGCCAGCAGTGAGGACGGTTACAATGAGCAGTTCTTC.

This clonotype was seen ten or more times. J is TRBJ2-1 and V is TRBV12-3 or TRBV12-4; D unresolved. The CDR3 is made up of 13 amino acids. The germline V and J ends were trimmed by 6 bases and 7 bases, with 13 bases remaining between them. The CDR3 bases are TGTGCCAGCAGCCTCGAAGGGTGGAATGAGCAGTTCTTC. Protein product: CASSLEGWNEQFF.

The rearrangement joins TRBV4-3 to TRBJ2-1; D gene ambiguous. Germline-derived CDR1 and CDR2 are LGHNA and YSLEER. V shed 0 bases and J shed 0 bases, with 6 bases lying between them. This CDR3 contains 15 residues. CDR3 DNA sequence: TGCGCCAGCAGCCAAGAGACTCGCTCCTACAATGAGCAGTTCTTC. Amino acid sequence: CASSQETRSYNEQFF.

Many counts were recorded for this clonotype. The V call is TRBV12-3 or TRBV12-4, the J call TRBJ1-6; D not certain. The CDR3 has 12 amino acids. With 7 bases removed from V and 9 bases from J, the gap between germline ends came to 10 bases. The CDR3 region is CASKRAFSPLHF. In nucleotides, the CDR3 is TGTGCCAGCAAAAGGGCTTTTTCACCCCTCCACTTT.

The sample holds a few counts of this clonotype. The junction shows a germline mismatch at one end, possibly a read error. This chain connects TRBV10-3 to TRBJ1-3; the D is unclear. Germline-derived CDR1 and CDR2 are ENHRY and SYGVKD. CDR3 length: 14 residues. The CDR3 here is CAIGERPSGNTIYF. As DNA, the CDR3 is TGTGCCATCGGTGAAAGGCCCTCTGGAAACACCATATATTTT.

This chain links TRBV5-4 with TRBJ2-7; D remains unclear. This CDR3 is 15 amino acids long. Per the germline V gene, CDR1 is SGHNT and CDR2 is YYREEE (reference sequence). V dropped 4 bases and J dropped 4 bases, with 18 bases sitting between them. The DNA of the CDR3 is TGTGCCAGCAGCCCTGTACCAGTCGGCAATTACGAGCAGTACTTC. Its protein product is CASSPVPVGNYEQYF.

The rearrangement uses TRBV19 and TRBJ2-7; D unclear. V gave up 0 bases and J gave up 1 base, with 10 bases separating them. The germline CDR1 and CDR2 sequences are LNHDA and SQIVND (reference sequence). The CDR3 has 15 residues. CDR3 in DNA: TGTGCCAGTAGTATAGATCACCGCGGATCCTACGAGCAGTACTTC. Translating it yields CASSIDHRGSYEQYF.

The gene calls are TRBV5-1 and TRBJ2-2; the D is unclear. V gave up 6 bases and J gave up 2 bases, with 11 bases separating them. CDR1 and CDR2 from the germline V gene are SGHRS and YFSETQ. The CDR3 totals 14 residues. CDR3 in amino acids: CASIETPNTGELFF. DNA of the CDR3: TGCGCCAGCATTGAGACACCCAACACCGGGGAGCTGTTTTTT. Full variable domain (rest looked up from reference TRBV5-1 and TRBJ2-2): KAGVTQTPRYLIKTRGQQVTLSCSPISGHRSVSWYQQTPGQGLQFLFEYFSETQRNKGNFPGRFSGRQFSNSRSEMNVSTLELGDSALYLCASIETPNTGELFFGEGSRLTVL.

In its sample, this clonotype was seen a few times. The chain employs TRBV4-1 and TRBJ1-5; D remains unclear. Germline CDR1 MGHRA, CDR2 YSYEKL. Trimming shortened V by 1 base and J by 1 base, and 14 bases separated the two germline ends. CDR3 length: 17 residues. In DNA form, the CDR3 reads TGCGCCAGCAGCCAAGTTGAAGGGATTGGAAGCAATCAGCCCCAGCATTTT. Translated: CASSQVEGIGSNQPQHF.

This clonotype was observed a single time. The CDR3 DNA reads as TGTGCCTGGGAACAGGGGAGAACCAGCTCCTATAATTCACCCCTCCACTTT. Its translation is CAWEQGRTSSYNSPLHF. The gene calls are TRBV30 and TRBJ1-6, with 7 bases fitting TRBD1. J gave up 0 bases and V 5 bases, and 10 bases lay outside the gene matches. Germline V CDR1 and CDR2: GTSNPN, SVGIG (reference sequence). There are 17 residues in the CDR3.

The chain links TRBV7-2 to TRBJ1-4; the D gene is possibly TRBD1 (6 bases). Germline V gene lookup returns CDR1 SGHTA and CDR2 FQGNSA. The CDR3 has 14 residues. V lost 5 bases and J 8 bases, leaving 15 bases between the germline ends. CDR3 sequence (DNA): TGTGCCAGCAGCGCCGGGGGGCTAGAAGAAAAACTGTTTTTT. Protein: CASSAGGLEEKLFF.

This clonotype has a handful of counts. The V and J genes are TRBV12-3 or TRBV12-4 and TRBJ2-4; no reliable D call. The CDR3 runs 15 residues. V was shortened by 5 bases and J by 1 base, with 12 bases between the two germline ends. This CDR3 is CASSHRGSAKNIQYF. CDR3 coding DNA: TGTGCCAGCAGTCACAGAGGCTCGGCCAAAAACATTCAGTACTTC.

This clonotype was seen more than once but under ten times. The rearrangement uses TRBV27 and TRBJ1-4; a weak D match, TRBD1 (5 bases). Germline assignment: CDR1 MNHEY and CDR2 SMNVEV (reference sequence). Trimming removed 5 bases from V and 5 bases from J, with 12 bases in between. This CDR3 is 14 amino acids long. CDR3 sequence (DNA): TGTGCCAGCAGTCCAGGGTCCCTCAATGAAAAACTGTTTTTT. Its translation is CASSPGSLNEKLFF.

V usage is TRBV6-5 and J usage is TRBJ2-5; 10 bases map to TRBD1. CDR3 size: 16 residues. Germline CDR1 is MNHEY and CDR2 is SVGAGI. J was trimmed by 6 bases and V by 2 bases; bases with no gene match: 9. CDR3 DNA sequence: TGTGCCAGCAGTTACCCCGGGACAGGGGCTGTGAAGACCCAGTACTTC. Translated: CASSYPGTGAVKTQYF.

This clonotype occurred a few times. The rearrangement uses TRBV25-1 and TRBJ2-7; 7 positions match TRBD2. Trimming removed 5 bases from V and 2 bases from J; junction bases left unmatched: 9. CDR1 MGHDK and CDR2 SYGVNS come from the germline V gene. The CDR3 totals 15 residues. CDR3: CASSRVQGGTYEQYV. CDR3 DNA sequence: TGTGCCAGCAGTCGTGTTCAGGGAGGGACCTACGAGCAGTACGTC.

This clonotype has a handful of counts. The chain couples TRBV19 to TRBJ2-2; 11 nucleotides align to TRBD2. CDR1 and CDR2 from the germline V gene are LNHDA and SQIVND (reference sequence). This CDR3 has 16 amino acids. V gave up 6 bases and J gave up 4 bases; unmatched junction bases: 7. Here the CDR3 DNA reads TGTGCCAGTAGGCCGGGACTAGCGGAGCCCACCGGGGAGCTGTTTTTT. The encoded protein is CASRPGLAEPTGELFF.

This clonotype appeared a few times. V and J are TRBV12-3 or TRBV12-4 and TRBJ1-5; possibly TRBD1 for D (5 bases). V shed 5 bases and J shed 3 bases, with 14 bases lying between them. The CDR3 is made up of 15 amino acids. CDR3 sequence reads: CASSPTRQPNQPQHF. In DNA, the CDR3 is TGTGCCAGCAGTCCAACCCGACAGCCCAATCAGCCCCAGCATTTT.

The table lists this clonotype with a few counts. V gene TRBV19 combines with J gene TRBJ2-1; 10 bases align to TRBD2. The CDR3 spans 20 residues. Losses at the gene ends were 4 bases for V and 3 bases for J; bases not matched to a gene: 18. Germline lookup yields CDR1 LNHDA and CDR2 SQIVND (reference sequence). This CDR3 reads CASSTPGLASFLPNYNEQFF. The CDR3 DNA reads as TGTGCCAGTAGTACACCGGGACTAGCGAGCTTTTTACCCAACTACAATGAGCAGTTCTTC. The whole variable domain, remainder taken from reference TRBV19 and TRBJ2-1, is DGGITQSPKYLFRKEGQNVTLSCEQNLNHDAMYWYRQDPGQGLRLIYYSQIVNDFQKGDIAEGYSVSREKKESFPLTVTSAQKNPTAFYLCASSTPGLASFLPNYNEQFFGPGTRLTVL.

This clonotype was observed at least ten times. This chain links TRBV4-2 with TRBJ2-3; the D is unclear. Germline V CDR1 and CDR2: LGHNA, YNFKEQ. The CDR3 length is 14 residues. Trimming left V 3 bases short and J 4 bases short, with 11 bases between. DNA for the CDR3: TGTGCCAGCAGCCATGGGTCGGGCTCAGATACGCAGTATTTT. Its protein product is CASSHGSGSDTQYF.

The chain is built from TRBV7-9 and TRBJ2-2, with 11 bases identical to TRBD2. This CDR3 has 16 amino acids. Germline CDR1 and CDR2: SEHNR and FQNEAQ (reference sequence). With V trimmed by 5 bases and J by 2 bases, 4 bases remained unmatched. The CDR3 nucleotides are TGTGCCAGCAGCCCCACTAGCGGGGGCAACACCGGGGAGCTGTTTTTT. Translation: CASSPTSGGNTGELFF.

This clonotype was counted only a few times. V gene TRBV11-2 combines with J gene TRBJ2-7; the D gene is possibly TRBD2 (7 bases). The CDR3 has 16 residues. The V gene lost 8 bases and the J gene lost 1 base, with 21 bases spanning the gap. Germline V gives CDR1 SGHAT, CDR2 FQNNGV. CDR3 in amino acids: CASARGGGSQSYEQYF. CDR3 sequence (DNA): TGTGCCAGCGCCCGAGGGGGGGGCTCACAATCCTACGAGCAGTACTTC.

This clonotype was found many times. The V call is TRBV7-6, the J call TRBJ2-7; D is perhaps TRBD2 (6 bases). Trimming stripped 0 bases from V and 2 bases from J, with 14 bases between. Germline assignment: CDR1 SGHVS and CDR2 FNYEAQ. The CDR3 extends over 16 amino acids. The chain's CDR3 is CASSLASRECTYEQYV. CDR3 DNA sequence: TGTGCCAGCAGCTTAGCTTCCCGGGAGTGTACCTACGAGCAGTACGTC.

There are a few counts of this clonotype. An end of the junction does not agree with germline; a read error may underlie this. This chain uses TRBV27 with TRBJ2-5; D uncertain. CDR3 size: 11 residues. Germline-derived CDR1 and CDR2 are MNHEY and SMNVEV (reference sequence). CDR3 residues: CASILGETQYF. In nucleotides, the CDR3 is TGTGCCAGCATTTTAGGAGAGACCCAGTACTTC.